The sample holds many counts of the clone carrying this T cell receptor (beta chain). The entry originates in a study of T-cell reconstitution after alpha-beta-depleted transplantation in children. Trimming removed 1 base from V and 4 bases from J; junction bases left unmatched: 4. CDR1 and CDR2 (germline): SGHDT, YYEEEE. The CDR3 totals 15 residues. Unique molecular identifiers were incorporated when the TCRbeta library was constructed. TCRdb reprocessed the PCR reads via MiXCR and lists one record per CDR3 protein. The sample holds roughly 100,000 distinct CDR3 sequences, roughly 8.8% seen once. Source: PBMCs from the stem cell graft donor, taken from the stem cell graft. The sequence was collected from a human donor who donated a stem cell graft to a child with congenital amegakaryocytic thrombocytopenia. The J gene is TRBJ2-2, the V gene TRBV5-6; TRBD1 aligns across 7 bases. CDR3 nucleotide sequence: TGTGCCAGCAGCTTGTACGGACAGGTCACCGGGGAGCTGTTTTTT. Its protein product is CASSLYGQVTGELFF.